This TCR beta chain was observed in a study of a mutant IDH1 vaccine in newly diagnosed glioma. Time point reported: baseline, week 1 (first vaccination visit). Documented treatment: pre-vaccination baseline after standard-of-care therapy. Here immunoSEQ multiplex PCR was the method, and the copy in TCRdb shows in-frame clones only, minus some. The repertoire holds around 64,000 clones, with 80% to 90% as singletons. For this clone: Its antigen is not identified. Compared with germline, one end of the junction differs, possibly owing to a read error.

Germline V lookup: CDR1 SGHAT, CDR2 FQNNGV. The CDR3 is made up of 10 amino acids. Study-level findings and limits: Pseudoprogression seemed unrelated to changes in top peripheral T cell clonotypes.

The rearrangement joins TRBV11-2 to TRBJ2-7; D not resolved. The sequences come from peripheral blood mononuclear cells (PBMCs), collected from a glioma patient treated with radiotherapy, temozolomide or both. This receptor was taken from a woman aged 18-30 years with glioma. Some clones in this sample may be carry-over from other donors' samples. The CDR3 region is CATSSREQYF. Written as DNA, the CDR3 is TGTGCCACCAGCAGCAGGGAGCAGTACTTC.